A single sample gave rise to the 4 T cell receptor beta chains below, sequenced in a study of cytomegalovirus exposure and HLA in healthy donors. It was with 60 Vbeta and 13 Jbeta primers that the PCR ran. The repertoire was sequenced with immunoSEQ multiplex PCR; TCRdb's copy has only in-frame clones and lacks some. The data show about 140,000 clones, nearly 80% seen once. Specimen: PBMCs. The receptors originated from a woman in her thirties or forties in good health and CMV-seronegative.

The J gene is TRBJ1-4, the V gene TRBV2, with 8 bases matching TRBD1. Germline CDR1 is SNHLY and CDR2 is FYNNEI. The trim removed 6 bases at V and 0 bases at J, leaving 6 bases unmatched. CDR3 length equals 16 residues. CDR3 residues: CASRETGAPTNEKLFF. Here the CDR3 DNA reads TGTGCCAGCAGGGAGACAGGGGCCCCAACTAATGAAAAACTGTTTTTT.

The J gene is TRBJ1-1, the V gene TRBV6-5; tentatively, D is TRBD1 (6 bases). The V gene's germline CDR1 is MNHEY and CDR2 SVGAGI. The CDR3 extends over 11 amino acids. V lost 2 bases and J lost 12, with 10 bases in between. CDR3 coding DNA: TGTGCCAGCAGTTACAAGGACAGCTCTTTCTTT. Its translation is CASSYKDSSFF.

With respect to this clone: At one boundary the junction diverges from the germline segment, which might be a read error. The J gene is TRBJ2-5, the V gene TRBV28; 10 bases line up with TRBD2. In germline, CDR1 is MDHEN, CDR2 SYDVKM. The CDR3 length is 16 residues. The CDR3 DNA reads as TGTGCCAGCAGTTTAACCGCTAGCGGGGGATTGGGGACCCAATACTTC. It encodes CASSLTASGGLGTQYF.

The genes are TRBV27 and TRBJ1-1; 8 bases line up with TRBD1. Germline values: CDR1 MNHEY, CDR2 SMNVEV (reference sequence). J lost 0 bases, V lost 5 bases, and 5 bases had no gene match. The CDR3 has 15 residues. The CDR3 sequence: CASSPETGVNTEAFF. As DNA, the CDR3 is TGTGCCAGCAGTCCTGAGACAGGGGTGAACACTGAAGCTTTCTTT.